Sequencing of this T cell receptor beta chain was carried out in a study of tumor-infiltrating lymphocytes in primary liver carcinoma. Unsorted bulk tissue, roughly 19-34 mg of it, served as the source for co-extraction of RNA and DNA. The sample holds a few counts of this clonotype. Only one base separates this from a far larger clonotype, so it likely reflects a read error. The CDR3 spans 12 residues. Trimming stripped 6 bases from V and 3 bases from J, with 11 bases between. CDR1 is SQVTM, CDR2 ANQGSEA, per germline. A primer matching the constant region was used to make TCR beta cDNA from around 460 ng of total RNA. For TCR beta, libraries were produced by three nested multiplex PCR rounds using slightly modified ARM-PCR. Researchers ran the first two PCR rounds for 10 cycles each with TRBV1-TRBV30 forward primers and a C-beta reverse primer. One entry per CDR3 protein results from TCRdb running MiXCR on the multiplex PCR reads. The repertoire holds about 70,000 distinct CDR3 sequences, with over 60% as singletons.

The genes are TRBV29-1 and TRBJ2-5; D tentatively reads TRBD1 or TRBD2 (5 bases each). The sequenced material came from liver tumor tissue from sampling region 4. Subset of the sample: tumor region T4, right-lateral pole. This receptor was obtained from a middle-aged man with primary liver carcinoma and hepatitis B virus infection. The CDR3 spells CSVGEREETQYF. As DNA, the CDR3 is TGCAGCGTGGGGGAACGAGAAGAGACCCAGTACTTC.